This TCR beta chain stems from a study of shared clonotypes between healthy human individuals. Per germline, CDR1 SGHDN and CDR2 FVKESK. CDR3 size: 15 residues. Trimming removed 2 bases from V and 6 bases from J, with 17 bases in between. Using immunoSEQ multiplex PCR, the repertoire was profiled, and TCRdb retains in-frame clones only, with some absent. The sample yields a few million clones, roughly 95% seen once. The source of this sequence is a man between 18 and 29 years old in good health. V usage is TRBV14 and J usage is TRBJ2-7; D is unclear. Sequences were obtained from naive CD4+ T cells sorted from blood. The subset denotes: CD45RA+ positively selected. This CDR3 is CASSQFNTPGGEQYF. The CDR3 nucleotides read TGTGCCAGCAGCCAATTCAACACCCCCGGTGGCGAGCAGTACTTC.